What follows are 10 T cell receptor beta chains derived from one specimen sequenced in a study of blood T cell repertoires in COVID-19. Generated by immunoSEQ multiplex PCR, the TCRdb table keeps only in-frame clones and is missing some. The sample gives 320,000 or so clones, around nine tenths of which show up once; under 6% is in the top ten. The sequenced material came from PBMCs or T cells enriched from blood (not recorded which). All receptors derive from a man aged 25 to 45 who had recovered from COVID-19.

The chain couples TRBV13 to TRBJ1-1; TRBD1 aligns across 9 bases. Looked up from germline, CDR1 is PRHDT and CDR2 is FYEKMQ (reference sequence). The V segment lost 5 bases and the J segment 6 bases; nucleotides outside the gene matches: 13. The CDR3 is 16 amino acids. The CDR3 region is CASSRMGQGEEAEAFF. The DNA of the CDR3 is TGTGCCAGCAGCCGAATGGGACAGGGAGAGGAAGCTGAAGCTTTCTTT.

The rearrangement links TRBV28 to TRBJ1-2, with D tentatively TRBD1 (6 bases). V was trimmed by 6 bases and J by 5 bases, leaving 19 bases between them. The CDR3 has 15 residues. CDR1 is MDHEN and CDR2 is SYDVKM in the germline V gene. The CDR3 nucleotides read TGTGCCAGCAGCCCTCCCGGGACAACCATATATGGCTACACCTTC. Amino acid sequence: CASSPPGTTIYGYTF.

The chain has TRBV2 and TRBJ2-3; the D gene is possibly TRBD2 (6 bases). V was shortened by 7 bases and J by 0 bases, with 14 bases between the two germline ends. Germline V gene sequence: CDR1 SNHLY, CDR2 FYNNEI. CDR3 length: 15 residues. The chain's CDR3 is CASIPPGESTDTQYF. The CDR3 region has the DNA TGTGCCAGCATCCCTCCGGGGGAGAGCACAGATACGCAGTATTTT.

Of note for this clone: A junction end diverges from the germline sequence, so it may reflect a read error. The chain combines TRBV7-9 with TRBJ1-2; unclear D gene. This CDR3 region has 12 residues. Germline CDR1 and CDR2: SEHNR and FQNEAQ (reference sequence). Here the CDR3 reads CASTDKPYGYTF. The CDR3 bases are TGTGCAAGCACAGACAAACCTTATGGCTACACCTTC.

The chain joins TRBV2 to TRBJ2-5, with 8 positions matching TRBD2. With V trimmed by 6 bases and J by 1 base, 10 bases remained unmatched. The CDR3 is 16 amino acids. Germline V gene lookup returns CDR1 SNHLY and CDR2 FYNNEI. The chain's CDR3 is CASSGGISGVQETQYF. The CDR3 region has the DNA TGTGCCAGCAGCGGGGGGATTAGCGGGGTCCAAGAGACCCAGTACTTC.

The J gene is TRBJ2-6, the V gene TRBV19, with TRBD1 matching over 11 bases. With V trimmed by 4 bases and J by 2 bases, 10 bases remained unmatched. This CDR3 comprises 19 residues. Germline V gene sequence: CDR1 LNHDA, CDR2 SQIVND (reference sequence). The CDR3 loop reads CASSTLRDRGWPGANVLTF. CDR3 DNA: TGTGCCAGTAGTACCCTCCGGGACAGGGGGTGGCCTGGGGCCAACGTCCTGACTTTC.

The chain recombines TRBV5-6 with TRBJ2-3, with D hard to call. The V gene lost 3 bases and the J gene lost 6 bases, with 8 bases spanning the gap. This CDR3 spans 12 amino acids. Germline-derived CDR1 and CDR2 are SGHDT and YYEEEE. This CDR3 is CASSSRLDTQYF. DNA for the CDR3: TGTGCCAGCAGCTCCCGTTTGGATACGCAGTATTTT.

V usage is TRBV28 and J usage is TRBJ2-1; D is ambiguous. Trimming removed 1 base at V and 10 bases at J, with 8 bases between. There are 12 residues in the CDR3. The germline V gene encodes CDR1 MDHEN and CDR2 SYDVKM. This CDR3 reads CASSLFVYEQFF. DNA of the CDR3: TGTGCCAGCAGTTTATTTGTCTACGAGCAGTTCTTC.

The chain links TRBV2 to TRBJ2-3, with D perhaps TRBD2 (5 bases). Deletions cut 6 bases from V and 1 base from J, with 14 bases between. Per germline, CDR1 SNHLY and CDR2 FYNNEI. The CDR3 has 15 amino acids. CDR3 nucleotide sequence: TGTGCCAGCAGGGTGGCGGGCTCTCGCACAGATACGCAGTATTTT. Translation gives CASRVAGSRTDTQYF.

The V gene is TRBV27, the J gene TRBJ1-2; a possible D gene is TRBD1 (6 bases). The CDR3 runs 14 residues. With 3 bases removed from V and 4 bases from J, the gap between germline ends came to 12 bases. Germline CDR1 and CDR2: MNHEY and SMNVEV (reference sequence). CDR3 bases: TGTGCCAGCAGTTTCGGGGGCGGGGGCTATGGCTACACCTTC. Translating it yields CASSFGGGGYGYTF.